This T cell receptor (beta chain) was obtained from a study of blood T cell repertoires in COVID-19 (dated by TCRdb to the early 2020s). Study-wide context: Samples covering the acute and convalescent phases of COVID-19 were provided by collaborators in the United States, Italy and Spain. The material from the prospective study consisted of cDNA or gDNA derived from T cells, B-cell-depleted T cells, or PBMCs. The dataset comprised deeply sampled blood TCRbeta repertoires from subjects exposed to, actively infected with, or recovered from COVID-19. A de-identified subject ID, COVID-19 status, age in years and sex were almost always included in the sample metadata. The repertoires were released in a freely available public database meant as a resource for research on the immune response to SARS-CoV-2. Where available, HLA class I and class II types were obtained from metadata supplied by the sample provider rather than from assay-based typing. Samples were obtained from the ongoing ImmuneRACE study (first 160 participants) and from 950 to 1,500 subjects provided by 6 global collaborators. What the research found in general, with its limitations: The amount of clinical and demographic metadata varied by source and participant and was provided uncurated.

The immunoSEQ Assay, a bias-controlled multiplex PCR, was used to amplify TCRbeta CDR3 regions from genomic DNA. In the original analysis: The number of nucleated cells in each sample was estimated by amplification of reference gene primers within the assay. Sequence reads were collapsed and filtered to measure the absolute abundance of every unique TCRbeta CDR3 rearrangement. For each sample, productive Simpson clonality was calculated by taking the square root of Simpson's diversity index across productive rearrangements. TCRdb re-hosts the immuneACCESS table, in-frame sequences only. Its copies lack some clones; in the studies checked, an unresolved V gene accounts for under half of them, and the cause for the rest is not known. From that table come the V and J calls and clone size; the DNA was used to work out D and trimming. The sample records 75,000 to 95,000 clones, 84% of which are singletons. The ten most abundant clones make up roughly 25% of the sample.

The germline V gene gives CDR1 as SGDLS and CDR2 as YYNGEE. Measured from the cysteine to the phenylalanine, the CDR3 is 13 residues long. Only the CDR3 DNA is retained, 39 bases long and in frame from the first base. Trimming removed 5 bases from V and 4 bases from J; the gene matches leave 1 base unexplained. Whole blood was collected in K2EDTA tubes by collaborating institutions according to the institutions' own protocols. For TCRbeta analysis, collaborators shipped samples in one of three forms: frozen whole blood, isolated PBMCs, or DNA extracted from either of those sample types. As for this clone: Its antigen is unknown. Base-call qualities are not available, and no considerably larger clone is one nucleotide away.

Material for sequencing was peripheral blood. This chain joins TRBV9 to TRBJ2-5, and TRBD2 matches 11 of the central bases. The clonotype comes from a man aged 55 to 70 with acute or convalescent COVID-19. The CDR3 region: CASSTSGGETQYF. The DNA reads TGTGCCAGCAGTACTAGCGGGGGAGAGACCCAGTACTTC.